Below, 26 T cell receptor beta chains from the same sample are listed, as sequenced in a study of T cell responses to AZD1222 COVID-19 vaccine. Measured with immunoSEQ multiplex PCR; TCRdb has only the in-frame clones, and not every one. This table holds just over 65,000 clones, more than 85% found once. Sequenced material: peripheral blood, taken on day 0 of AZD1222 vaccination. Receptors originate from an adult in good health.

This clone was picked up a small number of times. CDR3 residues: CASSYSGGPGELFF. CDR3 in DNA: TGTGCCAGCAGTTACTCGGGAGGTCCCGGGGAGCTGTTTTTT. This chain links TRBV6-5 with TRBJ2-2; D is possibly TRBD2 (6 bases). CDR3 length: 14 amino acids. Germline values: CDR1 MNHEY, CDR2 SVGAGI. Trimming pared 0 bases from V and 6 bases from J, leaving 8 bases between.

This chain links TRBV10-1 with TRBJ2-3; tentative D call: TRBD2 (5 bases). Germline assignment: CDR1 WNHNN and CDR2 SYGVQD (reference sequence). Trimming stripped 10 bases from V and 4 bases from J, with 12 bases between. CDR3 size: 12 residues. CDR3: CATEDGADTQYF. The CDR3 nucleotides read TGCGCCACCGAAGACGGGGCAGATACGCAGTATTTT.

The chain recombines TRBV2 with TRBJ2-2; no definite D call. V gave up 6 bases and J gave up 3 bases, with 11 bases separating them. The germline gives CDR1 SNHLY, CDR2 FYNNEI. The CDR3 spans 14 residues. Here the CDR3 DNA reads TGTGCCAGCAGCGACTGGGAATACACCGGGGAGCTGTTTTTT. Protein: CASSDWEYTGELFF.

The chain uses TRBV19 and TRBJ2-1; no clear D gene. V was shortened by 1 base and J by 5 bases, with 9 bases between the two germline ends. Germline lookup yields CDR1 LNHDA and CDR2 SQIVND (reference sequence). The CDR3 has 14 residues. The CDR3 nucleotides read TGTGCCAGTAGTATAGTGGGATCTGACAATGAGCAGTTCTTC. Translated: CASSIVGSDNEQFF.

To note about this clone: Within the sample, other DNA sequences also encode this same CDR3. The rearrangement joins TRBV12-3 or TRBV12-4 to TRBJ1-1; no clear D. This CDR3 spans 13 amino acids. The V and J ends lost 5 bases and 0 bases respectively, with 7 bases between them. CDR3 sequence reads: CASSLTMNTEAFF. As DNA, the CDR3 is TGTGCCAGCAGTCTAACCATGAACACTGAAGCTTTCTTT.

Here the CDR3 reads CASSPDSSTGELFF. CDR3 nucleotides: TGTGCCAGCTCACCAGACAGTTCCACCGGGGAGCTGTTTTTT. This chain joins TRBV18 and TRBJ2-2; D is possibly TRBD1 (5 bases). Germline values: CDR1 KGHSH, CDR2 LQKENI. V was cut by 2 bases and J by 4 bases, with 8 bases left in between. The CDR3 has 14 amino acids.

The V call is TRBV10-1, the J call TRBJ1-2; D remains unclear. The germline V and J ends were trimmed by 3 bases and 3 bases, with 8 bases remaining between them. The germline CDR1 and CDR2 sequences are WNHNN and SYGVQD (reference sequence). The CDR3 runs 13 residues. The CDR3 coding sequence is TGCGCCAGCAGTGATGACCGATACTATGGCTACACCTTC. This translates into CASSDDRYYGYTF.

CDR3 DNA sequence: TGCGCCAGCAGCTTGGACAGCCCTTCCGCTGGGGCCAACGTCCTGACTTTC. Amino acid sequence: CASSLDSPSAGANVLTF. The rearrangement links TRBV5-1 to TRBJ2-6; D not certain. Germline CDR1 reads SGHRS; CDR2 reads YFSETQ. Trimming removed 0 bases at V and 2 bases at J, with 12 bases between. The CDR3 extends over 17 amino acids.

The J gene is TRBJ1-4, the V gene TRBV6-2 or TRBV6-3; D remains ambiguous. V lost 0 bases and J lost 6, with 11 bases in between. CDR1 MNHEY and CDR2 SVGEGT come from the germline V gene. This CDR3 is built from 15 residues. In nucleotides, the CDR3 is TGTGCCAGCAGTTACTCTGGGTTTAAAGATGAAAAACTGTTTTTT. It codes for CASSYSGFKDEKLFF.

CDR3 sequence: CASSSVNTEAFF. The CDR3 DNA sequence: TGCGCCAGCAGCTCGGTGAACACTGAAGCTTTCTTT. The chain couples TRBV5-1 to TRBJ1-1; D not certain. V gave up 3 bases and J gave up 0 bases, with 3 bases separating them. CDR3 length equals 12 residues. Germline V gives CDR1 SGHRS, CDR2 YFSETQ.

The V gene is TRBV19, the J gene TRBJ1-2, with TRBD1 matching 7 bases. With 0 bases clipped from V and 8 bases from J, the junction kept 6 bases outside the gene matches. Per the germline V gene, CDR1 is LNHDA and CDR2 is SQIVND (reference sequence). The CDR3 is 14 residues long. For the CDR3, the DNA is TGTGCCAGTAGTATAGAACAGGGGCCAAAGGGCTACACCTTC. Translation gives CASSIEQGPKGYTF.

In the case of this clone: The identical CDR3 is also encoded by other nucleotide sequences in the sample. V is TRBV11-3 and J is TRBJ2-7, with D unresolved. CDR1 and CDR2 from the germline V gene are SGHNT and YENEEA. Trimming pared 5 bases from V and 2 bases from J, leaving 7 bases between. The CDR3 consists of 12 residues. The CDR3, as DNA: TGTGCCAGCAGCCCTCGGGCCTACGAGCAGTACTTC. This gives the protein CASSPRAYEQYF.

This clone was seen once. The rearrangement links TRBV4-3 to TRBJ1-5; the D is unclear. Looked up from germline, CDR1 is LGHNA and CDR2 is YSLEER. V was clipped by 0 bases and J by 6 bases, with 6 bases between them. The CDR3 is 13 residues long. CDR3 loop: CASSQDQGQPQHF. CDR3 in DNA: TGCGCCAGCAGCCAAGATCAAGGTCAGCCCCAGCATTTT.

This clone has a single count. The V call is TRBV7-2, the J call TRBJ1-1; weak D call: TRBD1 (5 bases). The germline V and J ends were trimmed by 2 bases and 0 bases, with 13 bases remaining between them. Germline V gives CDR1 SGHTA, CDR2 FQGNSA. This CDR3 spans 16 amino acids. Here the CDR3 reads CASSLWDPRLNTEAFF. CDR3 bases: TGTGCCAGCAGCTTATGGGACCCAAGGCTGAACACTGAAGCTTTCTTT.

This clone was observed once. This chain joins TRBV6-2 or TRBV6-3 and TRBJ2-7; the D gene is possibly TRBD1 (5 bases). V lost 6 bases and J 7 bases, leaving 16 bases between the germline ends. Germline V gives CDR1 MNHEY, CDR2 SVGEGT. The CDR3 sequence is 13 residues long. In DNA form, the CDR3 reads TGTGCCAGCAGCAACCGGCTAGGGGAAGAGCAGTACTTC. Translating gives CASSNRLGEEQYF.

This clone was counted only a few times. This chain links TRBV6-5 with TRBJ2-7; 9 bases fit TRBD2. V was clipped by 2 bases and J by 2 bases; unmatched bases: 4. The CDR3 loop spans 15 amino acids. The germline V gene has CDR1 MNHEY and CDR2 SVGAGI. This CDR3 is CASSYNGGRAYEQYF. The CDR3 DNA reads TGTGCCAGCAGTTACAACGGCGGGAGGGCCTACGAGCAGTACTTC.

This clone was observed a single time. The DNA of the CDR3 is TGTGCCAGCTCACCAATTTCGGCAGGGGATGAAAAACTGTTTTTT. As protein: CASSPISAGDEKLFF. The chain couples TRBV18 to TRBJ1-4, with D tentatively TRBD1 (6 bases). The CDR3 extends over 15 amino acids. The V and J ends lost 2 bases and 6 bases respectively, with 13 bases between them. Germline CDR1 and CDR2: KGHSH and LQKENI.

In its sample, this clone was seen a few times. The chain couples TRBV2 to TRBJ1-5; possibly TRBD1 for D (5 bases). Germline CDR1 and CDR2: SNHLY and FYNNEI. Trimming shortened V by 0 bases and J by 6 bases, and 12 bases separated the two germline ends. The CDR3 consists of 15 residues. The CDR3, as DNA: TGTGCCAGCAGTGAAGCGCTTCGGGGGATTCAGCCCCAGCATTTT. It specifies CASSEALRGIQPQHF.

This clone was picked up many times. This sequence joins TRBV30 and TRBJ2-2; D assignment may be TRBD1 or TRBD2 (7 bases each). V was clipped by 4 bases and J by 7 bases, with 13 bases between them. This CDR3 is 13 amino acids long. Per the germline V gene, CDR1 is GTSNPN and CDR2 is SVGIG (reference sequence). CDR3 nucleotides: TGTGCCTGGACCCCAGGGGGGGTCGGGGAGCTGTTTTTT. Residues: CAWTPGGVGELFF. The full variable domain, with the rest looked up from reference TRBV30 and TRBJ2-2, is SQTIHQWPATLVQPVGSPLSLECTVEGTSNPNLYWYRQAAGRGLQLLFYSVGIGQISSEVPQNLSASRPQDRQFILSSKKLLLSDSGFYLCAWTPGGVGELFFGEGSRLTVL.

This clone is a singleton in its sample. The chain is built from TRBV14 and TRBJ2-5; unclear D gene. The V end lost 3 bases, the J end lost 5 bases, and 13 bases lay between the germline ends. This CDR3 is built from 14 residues. Germline V gene data show CDR1 as SGHDN and CDR2 as FVKESK. The CDR3 bases are TGTGCCAGCAGCCATGCCCGGGCCCCGGAGACCCAGTACTTC. Encoded protein: CASSHARAPETQYF. The variable domain in full, with the rest retrieved from reference TRBV14 and TRBJ2-5, is EAGVTQFPSHSVIEKGQTVTLRCDPISGHDNLYWYRRVMGKEIKFLLHFVKESKQDESGMPNNRFLAERTGGTYSTLKVQPAELEDSGVYFCASSHARAPETQYFGPGTRLLVL.

This rearrangement joins TRBV5-1 to TRBJ1-1; D is possibly TRBD1 (5 bases). V gave up 4 bases and J gave up 1 base, with 14 bases separating them. CDR1 is SGHRS, CDR2 YFSETQ, per germline. The CDR3 is 15 amino acids. CDR3: CASSELDGGNTEAFF. The CDR3 nucleotides are TGCGCCAGCAGCGAGTTGGACGGGGGGAACACTGAAGCTTTCTTT.

The chain links TRBV30 to TRBJ2-5; 7 nucleotides align to TRBD1. The V and J ends lost 3 bases and 4 bases, in that order; junction bases with no gene match: 8. Germline values: CDR1 GTSNPN, CDR2 SVGIG (reference sequence). The CDR3 sequence is 14 residues long. The CDR3 DNA is TGTGCCTGGAGGACAGGGACAGCCCGAGAGACCCAGTACTTC. Its translation is CAWRTGTARETQYF.

V is TRBV6-2 or TRBV6-3 and J is TRBJ1-4, with TRBD1 matching 8 bases. Germline V gene sequence: CDR1 MNHEY, CDR2 SVGEGT. CDR3 length equals 15 residues. J lost 5 bases, V lost 6 bases, and 8 bases had no gene match. The CDR3 DNA reads TGTGCCAGCAGCTCTGTCCGACAGGGGAATGAAAAACTGTTTTTT. Translating it yields CASSSVRQGNEKLFF.

This chain connects TRBV19 to TRBJ1-1, with D hard to call. The CDR3 spans 16 residues. Germline lookup yields CDR1 LNHDA and CDR2 SQIVND (reference sequence). V lost 6 bases and J lost 1, with 18 bases in between. The CDR3 nucleotides read TGTGCCAGTAGGAGCTGGAGCACCACAGAGAACACTGAAGCTTTCTTT. Translated, it gives CASRSWSTTENTEAFF.

This rearrangement joins TRBV27 to TRBJ1-2; D not resolved. CDR1 MNHEY and CDR2 SMNVEV come from the germline V gene (reference sequence). The CDR3 runs 13 residues. The germline V and J ends were trimmed by 4 bases and 5 bases, with 11 bases remaining between them. CDR3 sequence reads: CASSSTGGYGYTF. Here the CDR3 DNA reads TGTGCCAGCAGTTCGACGGGAGGATATGGCTACACCTTC.

Comments on this clone: The same CDR3 also results from other DNA sequences found in this sample. The gene calls are TRBV4-3 and TRBJ1-2; tentatively, D is TRBD1 (6 bases). V was clipped by 0 bases and J by 4 bases, with 9 bases between them. There are 14 residues in the CDR3. Germline CDR1 is LGHNA and CDR2 is YSLEER. This chain's CDR3 is CASSQDRQVYGYTF. The CDR3 nucleotides read TGCGCCAGCAGCCAAGATCGACAGGTCTATGGCTACACCTTC.